The 14 T cell receptor beta chains given below trace back to one sample, sequenced in a study of vaccination and CD4 T cells after COVID-19. The Oncomine TCR Beta short-read assay was applied to DNA of cultured CD4+ T cells. Scientists extracted genomic DNA from CD4+ T cells grown in culture. In TCRdb, the PCR reads were re-called with MiXCR into one record per CDR3 protein. The table records about 10,000 distinct CDR3 sequences, roughly 29% of them present only once. These TCRs are of unknown antigen specificity. Treatment specified: roughly 10-day PBMC culture with coronavirus spike peptide pools or control peptides (ViraFEST assay). CD4+ T cells that came from the unexposed donor were collected before the COVID-19 pandemic (2011-2018). Specimen: CD4+ T cells from blood, cultured in vitro. The source is a human donor in good health.

In this sample, this clonotype is medium-sized. The chain links TRBV7-2 to TRBJ1-2, with 8 bases matching TRBD1. The CDR3 length is 14 residues. Trimming removed 5 bases from V and 6 bases from J; junction bases left unmatched: 8. Germline lookup yields CDR1 SGHTA and CDR2 FQGNSA. For the CDR3, the DNA is TGTGCCAGCAGCCCCCGGACAGGGAGTAATGGCTACACCTTC. Its protein product is CASSPRTGSNGYTF. Looking up the rest from reference TRBV7-2 and TRBJ1-2 gives the full variable domain: GAGVSQSPSNKVTEKGKDVELRCDPISGHTALYWYRQSLGQGLEFLIYFQGNSAPDKSGLPSDRFSAERTGGSVSTLTIQRTQQEDSAVYLCASSPRTGSNGYTFGSGTRLTVV.

The V gene is TRBV5-1, the J gene TRBJ1-2, with unresolved D. Germline CDR1 reads SGHRS; CDR2 reads YFSETQ. The CDR3 runs 14 residues. V gave up 7 bases and J gave up 0 bases, with 13 bases separating them. In DNA, the CDR3 is TGCGCCAGCCTCGTGGAGAGCCCTAACTATGGCTACACCTTC. Protein sequence: CASLVESPNYGYTF.

This chain links TRBV20-1 with TRBJ2-4, with 8 bases aligning to TRBD2. CDR3 size: 14 residues. Germline values: CDR1 DFQATT, CDR2 SNEGSKA (reference sequence). The ends lost 0 bases at V and 7 bases at J; junction bases unmatched: 5. This CDR3 reads CSARDAGGGNIQYF. DNA for the CDR3: TGCAGTGCTAGAGATGCCGGGGGGGGGAACATTCAGTACTTC.

V usage is TRBV19 and J usage is TRBJ2-3; D uncertain. The V gene's germline CDR1 is LNHDA and CDR2 SQIVND (reference sequence). The CDR3 totals 13 residues. The V end was cut by 6 bases, the J end by 1 base, with 8 bases between. Here the CDR3 reads CASRAVGTDTQYF. The CDR3 DNA follows: TGTGCCAGTAGAGCCGTGGGCACAGATACGCAGTATTTT.

The V and J genes are TRBV20-1 and TRBJ2-1, with no clear D. The V gene's germline CDR1 is DFQATT and CDR2 SNEGSKA (reference sequence). The CDR3 loop spans 13 amino acids. Trimming stripped 4 bases from V and 3 bases from J, with 10 bases between. CDR3 sequence: CSAKGPGYNEQFF. In DNA form, the CDR3 reads TGCAGTGCTAAAGGACCCGGCTACAATGAGCAGTTCTTC.

This sequence joins TRBV5-1 and TRBJ2-5; 7 bases align to TRBD2. The CDR3 covers 14 residues. CDR1 SGHRS and CDR2 YFSETQ come from the germline V gene. The V segment lost 5 bases and the J segment 0 bases; nucleotides outside the gene matches: 4. CDR3 coding DNA: TGCGCCAGCAGGGCTCTAGCGGACCAAGAGACCCAGTACTTC. Its protein is CASRALADQETQYF.

This clonotype was recorded a few times. This sequence joins TRBV27 and TRBJ2-2; D may be TRBD2 (6 bases). Trimming pared 5 bases from V and 4 bases from J, leaving 17 bases between. This CDR3 is built from 16 residues. Germline assignment: CDR1 MNHEY and CDR2 SMNVEV (reference sequence). CDR3 region: CASSPVRDFITGELFF. The CDR3 DNA reads TGTGCCAGCAGTCCTGTCCGGGACTTCATCACCGGGGAGCTGTTTTTT.

V gene TRBV6-2 or TRBV6-3 combines with J gene TRBJ2-5, with D tentatively TRBD1 (6 bases). V lost 7 bases and J lost 0, with 15 bases in between. CDR1 MNHEY and CDR2 SVGEGT come from the germline V gene. The CDR3 has 15 amino acids. The CDR3 sequence is CASIQMQGYQETQYF. Written as DNA, the CDR3 is TGTGCCAGCATCCAAATGCAGGGGTACCAAGAGACCCAGTACTTC.

This clonotype was seen more than once but under ten times. The chain combines TRBV6-2 or TRBV6-3 with TRBJ2-3; 10 nucleotides align to TRBD1. The trim removed 5 bases at V and 4 bases at J, leaving 6 bases unmatched. Germline CDR1 is MNHEY and CDR2 is SVGEGT. There are 15 residues in the CDR3. The CDR3 reads CASSRDRGPSDTQYF. The CDR3 DNA reads as TGTGCCAGCAGTCGCGACAGGGGGCCTTCAGATACGCAGTATTTT.

The chain recombines TRBV7-2 with TRBJ2-3; no clear D. Per germline, CDR1 SGHTA and CDR2 FQGNSA. The V end was cut by 0 bases, the J end by 0 bases, with 13 bases between. The CDR3 is 17 amino acids. In DNA, the CDR3 is TGTGCCAGCAGCTTAGCAGTTGACTTTAGGAGCACAGATACGCAGTATTTT. Translation: CASSLAVDFRSTDTQYF.

Only a few counts were recorded for this clonotype. The rearrangement links TRBV2 to TRBJ1-1; 7 bases are shared with TRBD1. CDR3 length: 15 residues. Trimming cost V 11 bases and J 6 bases; bases outside gene matches: 18. In germline, CDR1 is SNHLY, CDR2 FYNNEI. Written as DNA, the CDR3 is TGTGCCGGACGGGGCACAGGGGTTTCCTCCTCTGAAGCTTTCTTT. Translation: CAGRGTGVSSSEAFF.

This clonotype was seen more than once but under ten times. The chain couples TRBV7-8 to TRBJ1-2, with TRBD1 matching over 8 bases. V shed 5 bases, J shed 4 bases, and the junction held 9 bases outside the gene matches. The CDR3 loop spans 15 amino acids. Germline CDR1 SGHVS, CDR2 FQNEAQ. The CDR3 protein is CASSATGGAGYGYTF. As DNA, the CDR3 is TGTGCCAGCAGCGCCACAGGGGGGGCGGGCTATGGCTACACCTTC.

This clonotype was picked up a small number of times. The V call is TRBV15, the J call TRBJ2-2; 8 bases are a match to TRBD1. CDR3 length equals 15 residues. V was pared by 5 bases and J by 8 bases, with 10 bases of the junction left unmatched. Germline CDR1 LNHNV, CDR2 YYDKDF (reference sequence). The CDR3 sequence: CATSEQDRAGGELFF. The CDR3, as DNA: TGTGCCACCAGCGAACAGGACAGGGCAGGAGGGGAGCTGTTTTTT.

The chain recombines TRBV4-1 with TRBJ2-3; no firm D call. Trimming shortened V by 4 bases and J by 0 bases, and 17 bases separated the two germline ends. The CDR3 length is 17 residues. From germline, CDR1 is MGHRA and CDR2 YSYEKL. The CDR3 loop reads CASSPRLTIISTDTQYF. The CDR3 DNA reads as TGCGCCAGCAGCCCAAGGTTGACAATCATTAGCACAGATACGCAGTATTTT.